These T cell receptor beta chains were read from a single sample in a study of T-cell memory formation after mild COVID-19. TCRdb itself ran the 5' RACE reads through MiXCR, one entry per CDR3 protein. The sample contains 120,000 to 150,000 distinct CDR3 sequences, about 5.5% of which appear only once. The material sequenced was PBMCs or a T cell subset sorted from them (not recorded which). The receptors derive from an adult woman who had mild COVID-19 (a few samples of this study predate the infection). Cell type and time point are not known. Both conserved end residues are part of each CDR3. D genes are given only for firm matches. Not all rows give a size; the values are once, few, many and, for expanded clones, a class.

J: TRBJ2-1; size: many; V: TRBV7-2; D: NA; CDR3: CASSPPRGSGSSYNEQFF; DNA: TGTGCCAGCAGCCCCCCTCGGGGTAGCGGTAGCTCCTACAATGAGCAGTTCTTC
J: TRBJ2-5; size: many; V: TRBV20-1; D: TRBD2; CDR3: CSARDRRAGGLQETQYF; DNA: TGCAGTGCTAGAGATCGGCGAGCGGGAGGTTTGCAAGAGACCCAGTACTTC
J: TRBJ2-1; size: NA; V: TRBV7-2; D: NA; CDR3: CASSEAGSFNEQFF; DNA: TGTGCCAGCAGTGAGGCCGGGAGCTTCAATGAGCAGTTCTTC
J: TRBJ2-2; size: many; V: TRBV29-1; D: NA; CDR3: CSVDRGNTGELFF; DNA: TGCAGCGTTGATAGGGGGAACACCGGGGAGCTGTTTTTT
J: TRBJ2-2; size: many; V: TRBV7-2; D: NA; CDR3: CASRHSRSGAGELFF; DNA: TGTGCCAGCAGACATAGCAGATCAGGGGCCGGGGAGCTGTTTTTT
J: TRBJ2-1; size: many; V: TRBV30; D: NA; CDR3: CAWSHGSYEQFF; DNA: TGTGCCTGGAGTCATGGATCTTATGAGCAGTTCTTC
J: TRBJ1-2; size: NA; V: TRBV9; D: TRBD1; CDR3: CASSNTGEGYTF; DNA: TGTGCCAGCAGCAATACAGGGGAAGGCTACACCTTC
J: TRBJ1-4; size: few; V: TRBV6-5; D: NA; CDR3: CASSYSNGLREKLFF; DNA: TGTGCCAGCAGTTACTCGAACGGGCTGAGGGAAAAACTGTTTTTT
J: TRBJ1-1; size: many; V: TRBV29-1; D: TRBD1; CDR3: CSVTRGRTEAFF; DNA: TGCAGCGTTACCAGGGGGAGGACTGAAGCTTTCTTT
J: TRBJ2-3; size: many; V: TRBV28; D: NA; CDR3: CATQVYPGGTDTQYF; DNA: TGTGCCACCCAGGTCTATCCCGGCGGTACAGATACGCAGTATTTT
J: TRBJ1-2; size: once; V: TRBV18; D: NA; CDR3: CASSEDGFYGYTF; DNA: TGTGCCAGCTCAGAGGACGGCTTCTATGGCTACACCTTC
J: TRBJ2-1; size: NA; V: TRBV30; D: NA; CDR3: CAWSVPSSPLNEQFF; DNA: TGTGCCTGGAGTGTACCCTCATCCCCCTTGAATGAGCAGTTCTTC
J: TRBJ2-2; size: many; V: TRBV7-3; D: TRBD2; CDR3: CASSWSSGGNTGELFF; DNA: TGTGCCAGCAGCTGGAGTAGCGGGGGTAACACCGGGGAGCTGTTTTTT